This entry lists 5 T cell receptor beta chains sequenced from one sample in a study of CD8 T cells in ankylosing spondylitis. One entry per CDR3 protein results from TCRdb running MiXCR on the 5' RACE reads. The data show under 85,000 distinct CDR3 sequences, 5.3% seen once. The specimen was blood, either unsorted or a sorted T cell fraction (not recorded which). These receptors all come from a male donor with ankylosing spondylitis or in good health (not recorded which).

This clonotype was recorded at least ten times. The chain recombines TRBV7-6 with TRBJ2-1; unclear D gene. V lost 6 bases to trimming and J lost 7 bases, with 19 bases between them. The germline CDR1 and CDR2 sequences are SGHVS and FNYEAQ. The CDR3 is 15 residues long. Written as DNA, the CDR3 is TGTGCCAGCAGGTTTTTCCCCAGAGATGGGAATGAGCAGTTCTTC. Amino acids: CASRFFPRDGNEQFF.

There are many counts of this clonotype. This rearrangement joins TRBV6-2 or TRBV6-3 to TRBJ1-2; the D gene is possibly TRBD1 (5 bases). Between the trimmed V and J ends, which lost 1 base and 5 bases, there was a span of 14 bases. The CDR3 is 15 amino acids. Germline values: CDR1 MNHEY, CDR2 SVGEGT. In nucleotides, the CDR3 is TGTGCCAGCAGTTACTGGAATATGGGGCATTATGGCTACACCTTC. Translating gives CASSYWNMGHYGYTF.

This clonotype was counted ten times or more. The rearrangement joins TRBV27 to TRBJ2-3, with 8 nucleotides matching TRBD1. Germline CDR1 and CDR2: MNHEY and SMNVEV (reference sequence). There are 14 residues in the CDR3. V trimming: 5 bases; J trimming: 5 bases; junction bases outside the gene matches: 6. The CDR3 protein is CASSGTGGKDTQYF. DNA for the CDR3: TGTGCCAGCAGTGGAACAGGGGGTAAAGATACGCAGTATTTT.

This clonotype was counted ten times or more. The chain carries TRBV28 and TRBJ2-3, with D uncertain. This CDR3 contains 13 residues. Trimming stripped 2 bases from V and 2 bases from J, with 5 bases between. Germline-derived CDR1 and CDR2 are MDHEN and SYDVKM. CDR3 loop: CASSLTHTDTQYF. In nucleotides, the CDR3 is TGTGCCAGCAGTTTAACCCACACAGATACGCAGTATTTT.

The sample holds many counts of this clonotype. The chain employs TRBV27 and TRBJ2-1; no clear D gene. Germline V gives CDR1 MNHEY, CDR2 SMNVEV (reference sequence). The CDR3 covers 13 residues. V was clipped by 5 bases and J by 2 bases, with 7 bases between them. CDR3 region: CASSMGTYNEQFF. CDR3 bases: TGTGCCAGCAGTATGGGGACCTACAATGAGCAGTTCTTC.